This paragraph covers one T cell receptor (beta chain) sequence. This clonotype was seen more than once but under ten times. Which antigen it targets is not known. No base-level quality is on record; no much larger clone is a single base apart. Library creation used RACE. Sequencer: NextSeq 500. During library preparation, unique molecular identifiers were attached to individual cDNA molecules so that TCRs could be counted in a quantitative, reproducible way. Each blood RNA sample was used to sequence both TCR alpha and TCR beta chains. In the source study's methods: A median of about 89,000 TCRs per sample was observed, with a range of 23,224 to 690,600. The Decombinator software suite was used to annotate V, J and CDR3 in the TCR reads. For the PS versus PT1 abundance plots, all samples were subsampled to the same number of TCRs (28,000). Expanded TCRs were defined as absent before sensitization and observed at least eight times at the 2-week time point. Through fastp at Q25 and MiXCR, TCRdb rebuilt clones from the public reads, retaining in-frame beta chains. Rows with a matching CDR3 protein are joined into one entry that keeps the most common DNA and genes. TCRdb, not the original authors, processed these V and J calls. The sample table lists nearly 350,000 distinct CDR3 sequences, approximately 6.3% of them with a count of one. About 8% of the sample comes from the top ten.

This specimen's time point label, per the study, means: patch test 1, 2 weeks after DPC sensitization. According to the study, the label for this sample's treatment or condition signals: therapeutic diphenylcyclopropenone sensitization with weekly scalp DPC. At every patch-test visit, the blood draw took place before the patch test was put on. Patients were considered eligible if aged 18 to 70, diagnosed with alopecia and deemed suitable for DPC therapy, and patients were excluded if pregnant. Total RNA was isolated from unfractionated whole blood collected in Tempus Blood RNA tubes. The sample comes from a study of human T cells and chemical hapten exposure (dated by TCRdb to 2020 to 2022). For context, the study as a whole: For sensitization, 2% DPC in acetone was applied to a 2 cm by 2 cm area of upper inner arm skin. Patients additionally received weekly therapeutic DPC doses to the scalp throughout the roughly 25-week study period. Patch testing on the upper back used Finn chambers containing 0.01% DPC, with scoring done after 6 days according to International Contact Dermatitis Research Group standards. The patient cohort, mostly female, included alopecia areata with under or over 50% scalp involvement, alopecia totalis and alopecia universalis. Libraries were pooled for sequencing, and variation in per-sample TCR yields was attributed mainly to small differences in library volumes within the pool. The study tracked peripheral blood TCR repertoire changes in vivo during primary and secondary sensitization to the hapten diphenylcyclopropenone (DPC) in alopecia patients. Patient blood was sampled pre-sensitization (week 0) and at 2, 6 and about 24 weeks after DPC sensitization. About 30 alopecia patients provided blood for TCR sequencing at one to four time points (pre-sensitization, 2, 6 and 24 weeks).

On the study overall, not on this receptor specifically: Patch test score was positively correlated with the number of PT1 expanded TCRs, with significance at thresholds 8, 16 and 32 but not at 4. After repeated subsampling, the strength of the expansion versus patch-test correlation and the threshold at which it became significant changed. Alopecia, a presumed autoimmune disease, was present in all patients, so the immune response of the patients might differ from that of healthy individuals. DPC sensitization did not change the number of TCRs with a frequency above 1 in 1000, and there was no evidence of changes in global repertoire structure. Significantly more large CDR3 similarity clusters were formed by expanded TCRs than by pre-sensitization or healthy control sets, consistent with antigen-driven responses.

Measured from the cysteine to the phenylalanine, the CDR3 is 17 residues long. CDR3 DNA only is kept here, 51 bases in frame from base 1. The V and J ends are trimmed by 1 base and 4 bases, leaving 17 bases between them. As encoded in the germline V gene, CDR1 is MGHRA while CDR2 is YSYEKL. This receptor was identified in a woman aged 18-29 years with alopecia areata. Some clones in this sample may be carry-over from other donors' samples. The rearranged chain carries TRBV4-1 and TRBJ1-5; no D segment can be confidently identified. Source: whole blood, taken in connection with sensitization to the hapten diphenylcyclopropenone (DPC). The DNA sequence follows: TGCGCCAGCAGCCAAGTAGCGGGCTCGACACCGAATCAGCCCCAGCATTTT. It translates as CASSQVAGSTPNQPQHF.